The next 9 T cell receptor beta chains were all read from a single sample in a study of cytomegalovirus exposure and HLA in healthy donors. TCRdb's table, derived via immunoSEQ multiplex PCR, lists solely in-frame clones and lacks some. The sample lists 250,000 to 350,000 clones, more than 75% occurring once. Sample: PBMCs. The receptors stem from a woman under 30 in good health and CMV-seronegative.

This chain uses TRBV4-3 with TRBJ1-1; D uncertain. V lost 0 bases to trimming and J lost 7 bases, with 18 bases between them. Germline CDR1 reads LGHNA; CDR2 reads YSLEER. The length of the CDR3 is 16 residues. CDR3 region: CASSQETHAFGVEAFF. The DNA for the CDR3 is TGCGCCAGCAGCCAAGAAACGCACGCCTTCGGGGTTGAAGCTTTCTTT.

This chain links TRBV6-5 with TRBJ1-1; D is perhaps TRBD1 (6 bases). The length of the CDR3 is 14 residues. Germline V gives CDR1 MNHEY, CDR2 SVGAGI. V shed 5 bases and J shed 4 bases, with 14 bases lying between them. CDR3 in DNA: TGTGCCAGCAGTACAACAGGGTGGGCCACTGAAGCTTTCTTT. Translated: CASSTTGWATEAFF.

V usage is TRBV27 and J usage is TRBJ2-7; TRBD2 matches 9 bases. Germline loops: CDR1 MNHEY, CDR2 SMNVEV (reference sequence). This CDR3 has 13 amino acids. V was pared by 2 bases and J by 6 bases, with 2 bases of the junction left unmatched. The CDR3 DNA is TGTGCCAGCAGTTTAGGGACTAGCCCCGAGCAGTACTTC. Translated: CASSLGTSPEQYF.

The chain couples TRBV11-2 to TRBJ1-5; the D gene is possibly TRBD1 (5 bases). The V and J ends lost 5 bases and 3 bases respectively, with 8 bases between them. Germline CDR1 is SGHAT and CDR2 is FQNNGV. This CDR3 is built from 13 residues. The CDR3 is CASSRQNNQPQHF. In DNA, the CDR3 is TGTGCCAGCAGCCGACAGAACAATCAGCCCCAGCATTTT.

The chain uses TRBV7-9 and TRBJ1-2; D might be TRBD1 (5 bases). Germline assignment: CDR1 SEHNR and CDR2 FQNEAQ (reference sequence). The CDR3 spans 14 residues. Trimming removed 1 base at V and 4 bases at J, with 10 bases between. CDR3 amino acids: CASSLVGAGYGYTF. CDR3 coding DNA: TGTGCCAGCAGCTTAGTTGGGGCAGGCTATGGCTACACCTTC.

This sequence joins TRBV5-6 and TRBJ2-1, with unresolved D. V lost 0 bases and J 7 bases, leaving 8 bases between the germline ends. The CDR3 extends over 13 amino acids. Germline assignment: CDR1 SGHDT and CDR2 YYEEEE. This CDR3 reads CASSLEPRNEQFF. CDR3 nucleotides: TGTGCCAGCAGCTTGGAGCCTAGGAATGAGCAGTTCTTC. The variable domain in full, completed from reference TRBV5-6 and TRBJ2-1, reads DAGVTQSPTHLIKTRGQQVTLRCSPKSGHDTVSWYQQALGQGPQFIFQYYEEEERQRGNFPDRFSGHQFPNYSSELNVNALLLGDSALYLCASSLEPRNEQFFGPGTRLTVL.

This clone was recorded at least ten times. This rearrangement joins TRBV21-1 to TRBJ2-1; the listed D gene, TRBD2, was not tested against the DNA. TRBV21-1 is designated a pseudogene. CDR3 size: 16 residues. Here the CDR3 DNA reads TGTGCCAGCAGCGCCCTGGGCGGGAGCTCCTACAATGAGCAGTTCTTC. This encodes CASSALGGSSYNEQFF.

This chain uses TRBV9 with TRBJ2-2; D is possibly TRBD2 (5 bases). This CDR3 contains 17 residues. The V gene's germline CDR1 is SGDLS and CDR2 YYNGEE. Trimming left V 0 bases short and J 2 bases short, with 14 bases between. The CDR3 here is CASSVEGSRLNTGELFF. In DNA form, the CDR3 reads TGTGCCAGCAGCGTAGAAGGGAGTCGACTAAACACCGGGGAGCTGTTTTTT.

The chain's CDR3 is CASSGTRAGGQPQHF. The CDR3 DNA reads as TGTGCCAGCAGTGGGACCCGGGCAGGAGGGCAGCCCCAGCATTTT. The chain carries TRBV2 and TRBJ1-5; no clear D gene. The CDR3 runs to 15 residues. Per germline, CDR1 SNHLY and CDR2 FYNNEI. The V end was cut by 4 bases, the J end by 7 bases, with 17 bases between.